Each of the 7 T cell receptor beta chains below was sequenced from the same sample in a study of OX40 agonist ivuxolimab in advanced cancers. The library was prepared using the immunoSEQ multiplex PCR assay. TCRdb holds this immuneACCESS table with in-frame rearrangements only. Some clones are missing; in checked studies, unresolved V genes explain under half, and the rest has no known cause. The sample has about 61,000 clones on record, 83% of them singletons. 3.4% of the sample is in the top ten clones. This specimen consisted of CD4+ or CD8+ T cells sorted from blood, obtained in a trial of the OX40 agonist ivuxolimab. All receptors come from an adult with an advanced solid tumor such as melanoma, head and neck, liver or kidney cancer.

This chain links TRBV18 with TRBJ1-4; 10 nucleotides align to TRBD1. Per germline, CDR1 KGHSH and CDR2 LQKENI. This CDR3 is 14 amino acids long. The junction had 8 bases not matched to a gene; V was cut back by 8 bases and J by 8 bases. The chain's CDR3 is CASTPGTGEEKLFF. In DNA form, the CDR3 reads TGTGCCAGCACGCCCGGGACAGGGGAGGAAAAACTGTTTTTT.

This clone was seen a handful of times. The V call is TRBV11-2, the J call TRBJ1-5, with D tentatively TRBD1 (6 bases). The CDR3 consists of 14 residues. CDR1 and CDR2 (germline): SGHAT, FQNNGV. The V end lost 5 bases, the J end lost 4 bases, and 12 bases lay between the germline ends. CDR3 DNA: TGTGCCAGCAGCCCAGGGGCCCAAAATCAGCCCCAGCATTTT. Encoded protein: CASSPGAQNQPQHF.

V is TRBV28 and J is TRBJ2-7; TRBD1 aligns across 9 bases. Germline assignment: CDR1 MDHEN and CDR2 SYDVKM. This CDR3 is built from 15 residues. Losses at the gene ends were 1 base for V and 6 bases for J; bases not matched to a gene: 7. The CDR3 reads CASSLSGQGNGEQYF. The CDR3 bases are TGTGCCAGCAGTTTATCGGGACAGGGCAATGGCGAGCAGTACTTC.

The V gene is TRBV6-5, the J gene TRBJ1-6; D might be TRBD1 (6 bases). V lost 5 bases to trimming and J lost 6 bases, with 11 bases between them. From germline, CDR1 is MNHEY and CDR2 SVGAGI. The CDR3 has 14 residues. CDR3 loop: CASSQQGSNSPLHF. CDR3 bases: TGTGCCAGCAGTCAACAGGGCAGTAATTCACCCCTCCACTTT.

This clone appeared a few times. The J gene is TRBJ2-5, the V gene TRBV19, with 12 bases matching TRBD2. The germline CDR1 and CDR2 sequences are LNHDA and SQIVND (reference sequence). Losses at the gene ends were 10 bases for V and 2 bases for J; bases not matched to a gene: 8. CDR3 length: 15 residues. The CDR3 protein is CATLKTSGGQETQYF. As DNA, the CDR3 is TGTGCCACCCTTAAGACTAGCGGGGGACAAGAGACCCAGTACTTC.

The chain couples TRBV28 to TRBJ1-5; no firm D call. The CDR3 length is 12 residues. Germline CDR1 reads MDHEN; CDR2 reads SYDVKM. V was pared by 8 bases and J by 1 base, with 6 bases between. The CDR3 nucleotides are TGTGCCAGCCATAGGAGCAATCAGCCCCAGCATTTT. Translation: CASHRSNQPQHF.

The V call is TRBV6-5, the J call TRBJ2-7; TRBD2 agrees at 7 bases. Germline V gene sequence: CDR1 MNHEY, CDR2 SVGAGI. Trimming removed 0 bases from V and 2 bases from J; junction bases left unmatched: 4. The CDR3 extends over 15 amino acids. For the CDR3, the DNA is TGTGCCAGCAGTTACTCCGGTGGGACTACCTACGAGCAGTACTTC. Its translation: CASSYSGGTTYEQYF.